This TCR beta chain stems from a study of T cell changes during pregnancy in multiple sclerosis. TCRdb keeps only in-frame clones here, not all; method: immunoSEQ multiplex PCR. The table has some 80,000 clones, approximately 93% seen once. This CDR3 has 14 residues. Germline V gene data show CDR1 as SGHVS and CDR2 as FQNEAQ. V shed 2 bases and J shed 0 bases, with 5 bases lying between them. This chain connects TRBV7-8 to TRBJ1-3; no clear D gene. The clonotype originates from a female donor with multiple sclerosis, enrolled in a pregnancy study. Specimen: CD4+ T cells from peripheral blood mononuclear cells, collected after pregnancy. The CDR3 is CASSLQFSGNTIYF. The DNA of the CDR3 is TGTGCCAGCAGCTTACAGTTCTCTGGAAACACCATATATTTT.